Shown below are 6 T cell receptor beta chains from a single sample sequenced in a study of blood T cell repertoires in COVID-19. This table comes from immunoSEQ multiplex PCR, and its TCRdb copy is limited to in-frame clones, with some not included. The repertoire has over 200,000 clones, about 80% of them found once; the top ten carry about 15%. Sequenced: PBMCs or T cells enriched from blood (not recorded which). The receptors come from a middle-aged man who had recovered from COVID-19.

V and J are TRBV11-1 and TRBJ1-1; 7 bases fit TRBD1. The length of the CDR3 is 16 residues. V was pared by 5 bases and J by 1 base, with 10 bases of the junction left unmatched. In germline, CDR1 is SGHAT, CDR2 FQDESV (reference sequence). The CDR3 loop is CASSPRTGGKNTEAFF. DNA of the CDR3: TGTGCCAGCAGCCCCCGGACAGGCGGCAAGAACACTGAAGCTTTCTTT.

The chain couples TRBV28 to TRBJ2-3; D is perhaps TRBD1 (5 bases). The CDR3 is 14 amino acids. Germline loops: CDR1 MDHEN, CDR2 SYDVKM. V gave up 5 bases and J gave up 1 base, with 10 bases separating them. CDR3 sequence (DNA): TGTGCCAGCAGTCTCGGACACCGCACAGATACGCAGTATTTT. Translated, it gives CASSLGHRTDTQYF.

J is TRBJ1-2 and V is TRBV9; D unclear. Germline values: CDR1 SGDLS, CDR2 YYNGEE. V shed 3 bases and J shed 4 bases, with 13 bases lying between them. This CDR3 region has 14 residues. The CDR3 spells CASSDSDAAYGYTF. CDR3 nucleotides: TGTGCCAGCAGCGACTCCGATGCGGCCTATGGCTACACCTTC.

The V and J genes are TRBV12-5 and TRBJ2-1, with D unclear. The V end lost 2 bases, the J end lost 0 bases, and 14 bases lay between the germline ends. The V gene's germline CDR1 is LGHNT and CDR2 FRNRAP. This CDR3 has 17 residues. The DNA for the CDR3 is TGTGCTAGTGGTTTGAACCTCGGAGAGAGCTCCTACAATGAGCAGTTCTTC. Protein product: CASGLNLGESSYNEQFF. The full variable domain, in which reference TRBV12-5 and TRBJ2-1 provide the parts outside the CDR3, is DARVTQTPRHKVTEMGQEVTMRCQPILGHNTVFWYRQTMMQGLELLAYFRNRAPLDDSGMPKDRFSAEMPDATLATLKIQPSEPRDSAVYFCASGLNLGESSYNEQFFGPGTRLTVL.

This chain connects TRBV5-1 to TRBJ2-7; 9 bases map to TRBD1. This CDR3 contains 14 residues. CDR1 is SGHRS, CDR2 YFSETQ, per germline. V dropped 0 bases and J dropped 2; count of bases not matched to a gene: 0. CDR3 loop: CASSLGDRAYEQYF. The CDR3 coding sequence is TGCGCCAGCAGCTTGGGGGACAGGGCCTACGAGCAGTACTTC.

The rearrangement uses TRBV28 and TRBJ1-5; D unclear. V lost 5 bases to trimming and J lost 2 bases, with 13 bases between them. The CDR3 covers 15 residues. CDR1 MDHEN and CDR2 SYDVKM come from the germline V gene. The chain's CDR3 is CASSVMALGNQPQHF. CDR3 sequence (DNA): TGTGCCAGCAGTGTCATGGCCCTAGGCAATCAGCCCCAGCATTTT.